A single sample is the source of the 30 T cell receptor beta chains below, sequenced in a study of identifying expanded T cells in peripheral blood. Sequenced by immunoSEQ multiplex PCR; TCRdb stores in-frame clones only, minus some. In the table there are approximately 130,000 clones, around 84% of which are singletons. Sequenced material: blood. These receptors were taken from a person aged 18-70 years in good health.

The chain employs TRBV19 and TRBJ2-6; 8 nucleotides match TRBD1. The V segment lost 4 bases and the J segment 2 bases; nucleotides outside the gene matches: 7. The CDR3 has 17 amino acids. Germline values: CDR1 LNHDA, CDR2 SQIVND (reference sequence). The CDR3 sequence is CASSRSQGAPGANVLTF. The CDR3 DNA sequence: TGTGCCAGTAGTAGGAGCCAGGGGGCGCCTGGGGCCAACGTCCTGACTTTC.

The chain is built from TRBV14 and TRBJ1-2; 8 nucleotides agree with TRBD1. The trim removed 4 bases at V and 5 bases at J, leaving 0 bases unmatched. There are 12 residues in the CDR3. Germline CDR1 SGHDN, CDR2 FVKESK. In nucleotides, the CDR3 is TGTGCCAGCAGCCGACAGGGGTATGGCTACACCTTC. Amino acid sequence: CASSRQGYGYTF.

Here the CDR3 reads CASSTGSGTQYF. CDR3 in DNA: TGTGCCAGCTCAACAGGGTCGGGGACCCAGTACTTC. J is TRBJ2-5 and V is TRBV18, with D maybe TRBD1 (6 bases). Germline CDR1 KGHSH, CDR2 LQKENI. The CDR3 spans 12 residues. V was pared by 5 bases and J by 7 bases, with 11 bases between.

The CDR3 nucleotides are TGTGCCAGTAGTATATCTGCCGTGAACACTGAAGCTTTCTTT. This translates into CASSISAVNTEAFF. The genes are TRBV19 and TRBJ1-1; D remains ambiguous. Trimming removed 2 bases at V and 0 bases at J, with 7 bases between. CDR3 length: 14 amino acids. In germline, CDR1 is LNHDA, CDR2 SQIVND (reference sequence). Combining the CDR3 with reference TRBV19 and TRBJ1-1 gives the whole variable domain DGGITQSPKYLFRKEGQNVTLSCEQNLNHDAMYWYRQDPGQGLRLIYYSQIVNDFQKGDIAEGYSVSREKKESFPLTVTSAQKNPTAFYLCASSISAVNTEAFFGQGTRLTVV.

The chain uses TRBV5-1 and TRBJ2-2, with a possible D match to TRBD2 (5 bases). CDR3 length: 16 residues. With 0 bases removed from V and 7 bases from J, the gap between germline ends came to 16 bases. Germline CDR1 and CDR2: SGHRS and YFSETQ. CDR3 sequence reads: CASSLDGYRGSGELFF. Written as DNA, the CDR3 is TGCGCCAGCAGCTTGGACGGGTATCGGGGTAGCGGGGAGCTGTTTTTT. Using reference TRBV5-1 and TRBJ2-2 for the parts outside the CDR3, the full variable domain is KAGVTQTPRYLIKTRGQQVTLSCSPISGHRSVSWYQQTPGQGLQFLFEYFSETQRNKGNFPGRFSGRQFSNSRSEMNVSTLELGDSALYLCASSLDGYRGSGELFFGEGSRLTVL.

The chain links TRBV18 to TRBJ2-7; 11 bases fit TRBD1. This CDR3 is built from 15 residues. V shed 4 bases and J 4 bases; nucleotides not matched to a gene: 6. CDR1 is KGHSH, CDR2 LQKENI, per germline. The CDR3 spells CASSLGQGASYEQYF. CDR3 nucleotides: TGTGCCAGCTCACTTGGACAGGGGGCTTCGTACGAGCAGTACTTC.

V and J are TRBV7-6 and TRBJ1-2; D is ambiguous. V was clipped by 1 base and J by 5 bases, with 17 bases between them. The CDR3 is made up of 16 amino acids. Germline V CDR1 and CDR2: SGHVS, FNYEAQ. The CDR3 sequence is CASSLDSGPRGYGYTF. CDR3 DNA sequence: TGTGCCAGCAGCTTAGACTCTGGGCCTCGGGGTTATGGCTACACCTTC.

This chain connects TRBV7-2 to TRBJ1-3, with a possible D match to TRBD1 (6 bases). The germline V and J ends were trimmed by 2 bases and 3 bases, with 8 bases remaining between them. Germline V CDR1 and CDR2: SGHTA, FQGNSA. The CDR3 spans 14 residues. This chain's CDR3 is CASSLQGYGNTIYF. The DNA for the CDR3 is TGTGCCAGCAGCTTACAGGGGTATGGAAACACCATATATTTT.

V gene TRBV5-6 combines with J gene TRBJ2-1; D is undetermined. CDR3 length: 12 residues. V lost 1 base and J lost 5, with 4 bases in between. In germline, CDR1 is SGHDT, CDR2 YYEEEE. CDR3 amino acids: CASSLSDNEQFF. As DNA, the CDR3 is TGTGCCAGCAGCTTGTCCGACAATGAGCAGTTCTTC.

The rearrangement joins TRBV5-6 to TRBJ2-7; D may be TRBD2 (5 bases). The CDR3 is 13 amino acids. CDR1 is SGHDT, CDR2 YYEEEE, per germline. V gave up 4 bases and J gave up 2 bases, with 10 bases separating them. CDR3 residues: CASSHGVPYEQYF. In DNA form, the CDR3 reads TGTGCCAGCAGCCACGGGGTCCCCTACGAGCAGTACTTC.

The chain employs TRBV9 and TRBJ2-7; a weak D match, TRBD2 (6 bases). Per germline, CDR1 SGDLS and CDR2 YYNGEE. The CDR3 has 13 amino acids. Between the trimmed V and J ends, which lost 2 bases and 6 bases, there was a span of 12 bases. This CDR3 reads CASSVGGSGEQYF. The CDR3 DNA reads TGTGCCAGCAGCGTTGGGGGGTCGGGCGAGCAGTACTTC.

The chain recombines TRBV10-2 with TRBJ1-1; D call uncertain. Looked up from germline, CDR1 is WSHSY and CDR2 is SAAADI. The V end lost 4 bases, the J end lost 1 base, and 10 bases lay between the germline ends. This CDR3 comprises 14 residues. The CDR3 sequence is CASSVTSQNTEAFF. Written as DNA, the CDR3 is TGCGCCAGCAGTGTTACATCCCAGAACACTGAAGCTTTCTTT.

This clone was observed a few times. The rearrangement uses TRBV7-9 and TRBJ2-1, with TRBD2 identical over 7 bases. The germline CDR1 and CDR2 sequences are SEHNR and FQNEAQ (reference sequence). The CDR3 contains 12 residues. J gave up 12 bases and V 5 bases, and 7 bases lay outside the gene matches. CDR3 sequence: CASSPGTIGQFF. In DNA, the CDR3 is TGTGCCAGCAGCCCGGGGACTATCGGGCAGTTCTTC.

The J gene is TRBJ1-3, the V gene TRBV7-2; 8 bases map to TRBD1. Germline lookup yields CDR1 SGHTA and CDR2 FQGNSA. This CDR3 is built from 16 residues. V lost 4 bases, J lost 2 bases, and 7 bases stayed unmatched. The CDR3, as DNA: TGTGCCAGCAGCTCCCAGGGGGCTCAGACTGGAAACACCATATATTTT. Translating gives CASSSQGAQTGNTIYF.

J is TRBJ2-5 and V is TRBV7-6; D not resolved. The CDR3 has 11 residues. Trimming shortened V by 5 bases and J by 5 bases, and 6 bases separated the two germline ends. Germline V gene lookup returns CDR1 SGHVS and CDR2 FNYEAQ. The CDR3 nucleotides read TGTGCCAGCAGCGTTAGCGAGACCCAGTACTTC. Protein: CASSVSETQYF. Filled out from reference TRBV7-6 and TRBJ2-5, the complete variable domain reads GAGVSQSPRYKVTKRGQDVALRCDPISGHVSLYWYRQALGQGPEFLTYFNYEAQQDKSGLPNDRFSAERPEGSISTLTIQRTEQRDSAMYRCASSVSETQYFGPGTRLLVL.

This chain connects TRBV6-5 to TRBJ1-6; 7 nucleotides agree with TRBD1. Germline values: CDR1 MNHEY, CDR2 SVGAGI. This CDR3 comprises 15 residues. Trimming at V came to 0 bases and at J to 11 bases, leaving 7 bases not matched to a gene. The CDR3 DNA follows: TGTGCCAGCAGTTACTCGCACAGGGGTCTAGCACCCCTCCACTTT. It codes for CASSYSHRGLAPLHF.

The V gene is TRBV2, the J gene TRBJ2-4; D might be TRBD2 (5 bases). Germline assignment: CDR1 SNHLY and CDR2 FYNNEI. This CDR3 comprises 15 residues. Trimming shortened V by 6 bases and J by 0 bases, and 12 bases separated the two germline ends. DNA of the CDR3: TGTGCCAGCAGCCTCGGGGAGCTAGCCAAAAACATTCAGTACTTC. Translating gives CASSLGELAKNIQYF.

This chain connects TRBV19 to TRBJ1-4, with D perhaps matching TRBD1 (6 bases). This CDR3 is built from 15 residues. The germline CDR1 and CDR2 sequences are LNHDA and SQIVND (reference sequence). The CDR3 coding sequence is TGTGCAGCAGCGGTGGGGGCGGCAGGGAGTGAAAAACTGTTTTTT. Residues: CAAAVGAAGSEKLFF.

A few counts support this clone. The chain recombines TRBV7-9 with TRBJ2-7; either TRBD1 or TRBD2 may fit D (6 bases each). CDR1 is SEHNR and CDR2 is FQNEAQ in the germline V gene (reference sequence). CDR3 length equals 11 residues. V was clipped by 5 bases and J by 6 bases, with 8 bases between them. The CDR3 region has the DNA TGTGCCAGCAGCGAGGGGGGCGAGCAGTACTTC. Its protein product is CASSEGGEQYF. Complete variable domain (other parts from reference TRBV7-9 and TRBJ2-7): DTGVSQNPRHKITKRGQNVTFRCDPISEHNRLYWYRQTLGQGPEFLTYFQNEAQLEKSRLLSDRFSAERPKGSFSTLEIQRTEQGDSAMYLCASSEGGEQYFGPGTRLTVT.

This clone turned up a few times. The V and J genes are TRBV5-5 and TRBJ2-7; weak D call: TRBD1 (6 bases). The CDR3 spans 14 residues. V was shortened by 4 bases and J by 3 bases, with 14 bases between the two germline ends. Germline values: CDR1 SGHKS, CDR2 YYEKEE (reference sequence). The CDR3 reads CASSATGQHYEQYF. The CDR3 coding sequence is TGTGCCAGCAGCGCGACCGGACAGCACTACGAGCAGTACTTC.

This clone was recorded once. The chain combines TRBV7-2 with TRBJ2-4; perhaps TRBD1 as D (6 bases). V gave up 1 base and J gave up 7 bases, with 11 bases separating them. The V gene's germline CDR1 is SGHTA and CDR2 FQGNSA. This CDR3 has 14 residues. CDR3 region: CASSLGSQGNIQYF. CDR3 nucleotide sequence: TGTGCCAGCAGCTTAGGGTCACAGGGTAACATTCAGTACTTC.

The chain joins TRBV7-2 to TRBJ2-2; D remains ambiguous. The CDR3 totals 15 residues. Germline V gene data show CDR1 as SGHTA and CDR2 as FQGNSA. V was clipped by 1 base and J by 4 bases, with 10 bases between them. The CDR3 DNA reads as TGTGCCAGCAGCTTAGTCGGGCACCTCACCGGGGAGCTGTTTTTT. Translation: CASSLVGHLTGELFF. The full variable domain, completed using reference TRBV7-2 and TRBJ2-2, is GAGVSQSPSNKVTEKGKDVELRCDPISGHTALYWYRQSLGQGLEFLIYFQGNSAPDKSGLPSDRFSAERTGGSVSTLTIQRTQQEDSAVYLCASSLVGHLTGELFFGEGSRLTVL.

The count of this clone is one. The chain employs TRBV19 and TRBJ2-3; D is undetermined. Germline V gene sequence: CDR1 LNHDA, CDR2 SQIVND (reference sequence). This CDR3 comprises 13 residues. The V gene lost 3 bases and the J gene lost 4 bases, with 8 bases spanning the gap. In DNA form, the CDR3 reads TGTGCCAGTAGTATTATCCAATCAGATACGCAGTATTTT. This encodes CASSIIQSDTQYF.

The V gene is TRBV11-3, the J gene TRBJ2-1, with a possible D match to TRBD1 (6 bases). The V gene lost 0 bases and the J gene lost 4 bases, with 10 bases spanning the gap. Germline V CDR1 and CDR2: SGHNT, YENEEA. The CDR3 runs to 15 residues. Here the CDR3 DNA reads TGTGCCAGCAGCTTAGAGTTTCAGGGGTACAATGAGCAGTTCTTC. This translates into CASSLEFQGYNEQFF.

The chain has TRBV10-3 and TRBJ1-2; no clear D gene. CDR3 length: 11 amino acids. Between the trimmed V and J ends, which lost 3 bases and 6 bases, there was a span of 5 bases. Germline assignment: CDR1 ENHRY and CDR2 SYGVKD. CDR3: CAISDTDGYTF. CDR3 DNA sequence: TGTGCCATCAGTGACACCGATGGCTACACCTTC.

This chain uses TRBV6-5 with TRBJ2-1; 7 bases agree with TRBD2. Losses at the gene ends were 4 bases for V and 8 bases for J; bases not matched to a gene: 8. CDR3 length equals 14 residues. CDR1 is MNHEY, CDR2 SVGAGI, per germline. For the CDR3, the DNA is TGTGCCAGCAGTTTCGGACTAGGGAGCCATGAGCAGTTCTTC. Its translation: CASSFGLGSHEQFF.

The chain is built from TRBV4-3 and TRBJ2-5; 9 bases map to TRBD1. With 0 bases clipped from V and 4 bases from J, the junction kept 15 bases outside the gene matches. This CDR3 has 19 amino acids. The V gene's germline CDR1 is LGHNA and CDR2 YSLEER. The CDR3: CASSQDLYLGDRDGETQYF. In DNA form, the CDR3 reads TGCGCCAGCAGCCAAGATCTCTACCTGGGGGACAGGGATGGAGAGACCCAGTACTTC.

The genes are TRBV11-3 and TRBJ2-1; D is possibly TRBD1 or TRBD2 (5 bases each). V was pared by 5 bases and J by 4 bases, with 12 bases between. Germline values: CDR1 SGHNT, CDR2 YENEEA. The CDR3 length is 14 residues. The CDR3 sequence: CASSPRDGYNEQFF. CDR3 nucleotide sequence: TGTGCCAGCAGCCCCAGGGACGGATACAATGAGCAGTTCTTC.

V and J are TRBV5-1 and TRBJ1-1; D is undetermined. This CDR3 is built from 14 residues. Germline V CDR1 and CDR2: SGHRS, YFSETQ. Trimming pared 5 bases from V and 1 base from J, leaving 12 bases between. The CDR3 sequence is CASSLQPGNTEAFF. In nucleotides, the CDR3 is TGCGCCAGCAGTCTGCAGCCGGGGAACACTGAAGCTTTCTTT.

In DNA, the CDR3 is TGTGCCAGCAGCTCCCTGGCGGAGTTCACTGAAGCTTTCTTT. Its protein is CASSSLAEFTEAFF. The chain links TRBV11-3 to TRBJ1-1; D not certain. This CDR3 contains 14 residues. V lost 4 bases, J lost 4 bases, and 13 bases lay in between. The germline CDR1 and CDR2 sequences are SGHNT and YENEEA.